One sample yielded the 2 T cell receptor beta chains listed below, sequenced in a study of CD8+ T cells in alopecia areata. Extracted RNA was reverse transcribed, and the resulting cDNA served as sequencing template. Clones were sequenced by immunoSEQ multiplex PCR, and TCRdb holds only the in-frame ones, with some missing. The data show about 150,000 clones, about 51% seen once. The sample was CD8+ T cells sorted from blood, taken at week 0. The source is a human donor with alopecia areata.

This clone occurred a few times. This sequence joins TRBV9 and TRBJ1-1, with D possibly matching TRBD1 (6 bases). Trimming stripped 6 bases from V and 0 bases from J, with 9 bases between. The germline gives CDR1 SGDLS, CDR2 YYNGEE. The length of the CDR3 is 13 residues. The chain's CDR3 is CASTGGLNTEAFF. The CDR3 nucleotides read TGTGCCAGCACGGGGGGGCTGAACACTGAAGCTTTCTTT.

V is TRBV4-3 and J is TRBJ2-3; 10 nucleotides match TRBD2. The CDR3 consists of 16 residues. The V segment lost 0 bases and the J segment 6 bases; nucleotides outside the gene matches: 6. In germline, CDR1 is LGHNA, CDR2 YSLEER. Written as DNA, the CDR3 is TGCGCCAGCAGCCAAGACACAGCGGGGGGGCCGGATACGCAGTATTTT. It translates to CASSQDTAGGPDTQYF.